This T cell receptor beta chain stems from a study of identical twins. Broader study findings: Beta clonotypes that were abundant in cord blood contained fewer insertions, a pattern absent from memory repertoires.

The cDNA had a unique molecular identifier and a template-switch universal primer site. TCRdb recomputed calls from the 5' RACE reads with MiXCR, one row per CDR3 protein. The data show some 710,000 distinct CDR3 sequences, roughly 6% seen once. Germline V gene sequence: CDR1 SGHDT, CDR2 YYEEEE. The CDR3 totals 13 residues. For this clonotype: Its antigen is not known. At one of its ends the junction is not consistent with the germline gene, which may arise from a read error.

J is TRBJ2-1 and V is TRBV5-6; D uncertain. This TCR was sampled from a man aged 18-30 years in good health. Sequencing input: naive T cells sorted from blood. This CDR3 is CASSLVLSNEQFF. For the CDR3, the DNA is TGTGCCAGCAGTTTGGTGCTTAGCAATGAGCAGTTCTTC.